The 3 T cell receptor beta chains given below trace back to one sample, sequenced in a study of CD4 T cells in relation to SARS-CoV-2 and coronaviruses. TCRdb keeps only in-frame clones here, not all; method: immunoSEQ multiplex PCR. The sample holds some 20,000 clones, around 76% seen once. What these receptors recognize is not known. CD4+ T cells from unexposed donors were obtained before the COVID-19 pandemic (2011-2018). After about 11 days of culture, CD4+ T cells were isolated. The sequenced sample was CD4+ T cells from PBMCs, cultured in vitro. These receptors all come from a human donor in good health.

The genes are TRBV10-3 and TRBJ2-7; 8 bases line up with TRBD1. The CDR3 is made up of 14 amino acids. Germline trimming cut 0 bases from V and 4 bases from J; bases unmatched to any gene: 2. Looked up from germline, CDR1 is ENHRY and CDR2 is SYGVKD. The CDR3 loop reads CAISESTGGYEQYF. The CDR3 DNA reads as TGTGCCATCAGTGAGTCAACAGGGGGGTACGAGCAGTACTTC.

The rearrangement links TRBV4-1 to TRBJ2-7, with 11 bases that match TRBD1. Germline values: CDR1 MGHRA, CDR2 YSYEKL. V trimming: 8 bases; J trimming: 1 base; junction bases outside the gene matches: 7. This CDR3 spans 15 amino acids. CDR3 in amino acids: CASSPWDRGSYEQYF. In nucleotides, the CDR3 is TGCGCCAGCTCCCCCTGGGACAGGGGGTCCTACGAGCAGTACTTC.

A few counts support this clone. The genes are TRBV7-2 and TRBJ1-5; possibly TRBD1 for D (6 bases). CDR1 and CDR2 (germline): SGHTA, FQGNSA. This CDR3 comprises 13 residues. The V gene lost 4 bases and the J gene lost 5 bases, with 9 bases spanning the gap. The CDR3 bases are TGTGCCAGCAGCTGGGGGGCTCATCAGCCCCAGCATTTT. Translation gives CASSWGAHQPQHF.